The 29 T cell receptor beta chains presented below share a single source sample, sequenced in a study of naive and memory T cell subsets. An equimolar mix of two oligonucleotides served as the beta constant-region primer for TRBC1 and TRBC2. Each CDR3 protein is one row after TCRdb ran MiXCR on the UMI-ligation and nested PCR reads. Here the sample spans 120,000 to 150,000 distinct CDR3 sequences, over 15% being singletons. Input material: naive CD4+ T cells from blood. Receptors originate from a human donor in good health.

The chain uses TRBV27 and TRBJ2-1; D gene uncertain. Trimming pared 5 bases from V and 6 bases from J, leaving 8 bases between. Germline CDR1 is MNHEY and CDR2 is SMNVEV (reference sequence). This CDR3 has 12 residues. The DNA of the CDR3 is TGTGCCAGCAGTAGTCGCGTCAATGAGCAGTTCTTC. This translates into CASSSRVNEQFF.

The CDR3 loop is CSARSGNSNQPQHF. CDR3 coding DNA: TGCAGTGCTAGATCAGGTAATAGCAATCAGCCCCAGCATTTT. The chain recombines TRBV20-1 with TRBJ1-5; no definite D call. Germline CDR1 reads DFQATT; CDR2 reads SNEGSKA (reference sequence). The V end was cut by 2 bases, the J end by 0 bases, with 8 bases between. CDR3 length: 14 residues.

The rearrangement links TRBV20-1 to TRBJ2-3, with 8 positions matching TRBD2. Per germline, CDR1 DFQATT and CDR2 SNEGSKA (reference sequence). V shed 3 bases and J 5 bases; nucleotides not matched to a gene: 7. The length of the CDR3 is 14 residues. The CDR3 reads CSASRAGGVDTQYF. The CDR3 DNA is TGCAGTGCTAGTAGGGCGGGAGGAGTAGATACGCAGTATTTT.

This clonotype was found a few times. This rearrangement joins TRBV5-1 to TRBJ2-3, with 7 bases identical to TRBD2. CDR3 length: 16 amino acids. The trim removed 2 bases at V and 4 bases at J, leaving 10 bases unmatched. Germline V gene lookup returns CDR1 SGHRS and CDR2 YFSETQ. The chain's CDR3 is CASSFNLADGPDTQYF. The CDR3 bases are TGCGCCAGCAGCTTCAATCTAGCGGATGGGCCAGATACGCAGTATTTT.

The rearrangement joins TRBV6-5 to TRBJ2-7, with TRBD2 identical over 9 bases. Germline CDR1 MNHEY, CDR2 SVGAGI. The length of the CDR3 is 14 residues. J was trimmed by 6 bases and V by 6 bases; bases with no gene match: 9. The CDR3 sequence: CASRRTSALAEQYF. The DNA of the CDR3 is TGTGCCAGCAGACGGACTAGCGCCCTAGCCGAGCAGTACTTC.

V gene TRBV12-3 or TRBV12-4 combines with J gene TRBJ2-3; 8 bases fit TRBD1. The CDR3 is made up of 15 amino acids. Trimming removed 1 base from V and 5 bases from J; junction bases left unmatched: 5. The CDR3 DNA follows: TGTGCCAGCAGTTTAGGTGGCAGGGGGCAAGATACGCAGTATTTT. This encodes CASSLGGRGQDTQYF.

This clonotype has just a few counts. The J gene is TRBJ2-7, the V gene TRBV30, with D tentatively TRBD2 (5 bases). Germline assignment: CDR1 GTSNPN and CDR2 SVGIG (reference sequence). Deletions cut 3 bases from V and 3 bases from J, with 12 bases between. The CDR3 contains 13 residues. The chain's CDR3 is CAWSAPGNYEQYF. The CDR3 nucleotides are TGTGCCTGGAGCGCACCCGGGAACTACGAGCAGTACTTC.

This clonotype has more than one count but fewer than ten. The chain employs TRBV29-1 and TRBJ2-5; the D gene is possibly TRBD2 (6 bases). V was clipped by 4 bases and J by 4 bases, with 16 bases between them. This CDR3 is 14 amino acids long. CDR1 and CDR2 from the germline V gene are SQVTM and ANQGSEA. This chain's CDR3 is CSVGAVGGTETQYF. Here the CDR3 DNA reads TGCAGCGTTGGTGCTGTGGGAGGCACAGAGACCCAGTACTTC.

The CDR3 coding sequence is TGTGGTCTCTATACGAATGAGCAGTTCTTC. It specifies CGLYTNEQFF. The chain is built from TRBV28 and TRBJ2-1, with D unclear. Germline lookup yields CDR1 MDHEN and CDR2 SYDVKM. This CDR3 spans 10 amino acids.

V gene TRBV7-6 combines with J gene TRBJ2-1, with a possible D match to TRBD2 (5 bases). Germline V gene lookup returns CDR1 SGHVS and CDR2 FNYEAQ. The V gene lost 1 base and the J gene lost 5 bases, with 15 bases spanning the gap. CDR3 length: 16 residues. In DNA form, the CDR3 reads TGTGCCAGCAGCTTAGTGGCTAGCTGGGGTAACAATGAGCAGTTCTTC. Encoded protein: CASSLVASWGNNEQFF. Combining the CDR3 with reference TRBV7-6 and TRBJ2-1 gives the whole variable domain GAGVSQSPRYKVTKRGQDVALRCDPISGHVSLYWYRQALGQGPEFLTYFNYEAQQDKSGLPNDRFSAERPEGSISTLTIQRTEQRDSAMYRCASSLVASWGNNEQFFGPGTRLTVL.

This clonotype was recorded at least ten times. The CDR3 coding sequence is TGCAGTGCTCCAGGGACCCAAGGCCCCTACGAGCAGTACTTC. Translating it yields CSAPGTQGPYEQYF. The chain employs TRBV20-1 and TRBJ2-7, with D possibly being TRBD1 or TRBD2 (5 bases each). CDR3 size: 14 residues. Germline-derived CDR1 and CDR2 are DFQATT and SNEGSKA (reference sequence). With 5 bases removed from V and 2 bases from J, the gap between germline ends came to 16 bases.

The V gene is TRBV5-4, the J gene TRBJ2-5; TRBD2 matches at 8 bases. From germline, CDR1 is SGHNT and CDR2 YYREEE (reference sequence). The CDR3 runs 15 residues. The V segment lost 5 bases and the J segment 4 bases; nucleotides outside the gene matches: 10. DNA for the CDR3: TGTGCCAGCAGGACCAAGGCTAGCGGGTTAGAGACCCAGTACTTC. This gives the protein CASRTKASGLETQYF. Full variable domain (missing parts from reference TRBV5-4 and TRBJ2-5): ETGVTQSPTHLIKTRGQQVTLRCSSQSGHNTVSWYQQALGQGPQFIFQYYREEENGRGNFPPRFSGLQFPNYSSELNVNALELDDSALYLCASRTKASGLETQYFGPGTRLLVL.

V gene TRBV20-1 combines with J gene TRBJ2-7; 14 bases are shared with TRBD2. Germline assignment: CDR1 DFQATT and CDR2 SNEGSKA (reference sequence). The CDR3 has 14 amino acids. V lost 3 bases, J lost 9 bases, and 7 bases stayed unmatched. DNA for the CDR3: TGCAGTGCTAGTGCTCCGGGACTAGCGGGAGTGCAGTACTTC. It yields the protein CSASAPGLAGVQYF.

This sequence joins TRBV18 and TRBJ2-1; D call uncertain. The V gene lost 5 bases and the J gene lost 0 bases, with 14 bases spanning the gap. Germline lookup yields CDR1 KGHSH and CDR2 LQKENI. The CDR3 is 16 amino acids. The CDR3 DNA is TGTGCCAGCTCAACGGGCCCCGCGAGCTCCTACAATGAGCAGTTCTTC. It translates to CASSTGPASSYNEQFF.

This clonotype has at least ten counts. DNA of the CDR3: TGCAGTGCAGCGACCTCTGGGGTGGGCTACAATGAGCAGTTCTTC. It yields the protein CSAATSGVGYNEQFF. The chain recombines TRBV20-1 with TRBJ2-1; no clear D. Trimming pared 6 bases from V and 3 bases from J, leaving 18 bases between. Per germline, CDR1 DFQATT and CDR2 SNEGSKA (reference sequence). The CDR3 runs to 15 residues.

A few counts support this clonotype. The J gene is TRBJ2-7, the V gene TRBV7-9; TRBD2 matches at 15 bases. The germline gives CDR1 SEHNR, CDR2 FQNEAQ (reference sequence). CDR3 length: 16 amino acids. With V trimmed by 4 bases and J by 5 bases, 6 bases remained unmatched. The CDR3: CASSWTSGRAEDEQYF. The CDR3 DNA reads as TGTGCCAGCAGCTGGACTAGCGGGAGGGCCGAGGACGAGCAGTACTTC.

This clonotype has a handful of counts. The chain is built from TRBV20-1 and TRBJ2-2, with TRBD2 matching over 8 bases. In germline, CDR1 is DFQATT, CDR2 SNEGSKA (reference sequence). The V and J ends lost 3 bases and 6 bases, in that order; junction bases with no gene match: 9. The CDR3 sequence is 15 residues long. The CDR3 bases are TGCAGTGCTAGTCCCGGGACGGGAGGGGCCGGGGAGCTGTTTTTT. It yields the protein CSASPGTGGAGELFF.

This clonotype appeared a few times. The chain is built from TRBV9 and TRBJ2-7; 7 bases align to TRBD1. With V trimmed by 5 bases and J by 2 bases, 4 bases remained unmatched. The CDR3 has 13 amino acids. Per the germline V gene, CDR1 is SGDLS and CDR2 is YYNGEE. CDR3 sequence: CASSPTGPYEQYF. Here the CDR3 DNA reads TGTGCCAGCAGTCCGACAGGGCCCTACGAGCAGTACTTC.

In its sample, this clonotype was seen a few times. J is TRBJ1-1 and V is TRBV18; the D gene is possibly TRBD1 (6 bases). V gave up 9 bases and J gave up 3 bases, with 17 bases separating them. The germline V gene has CDR1 KGHSH and CDR2 LQKENI. The CDR3 has 14 residues. The CDR3 DNA reads TGTGCCAGTAAACGCAGGGGCGAGGACACTGAAGCTTTCTTT. This translates into CASKRRGEDTEAFF.

The rearrangement joins TRBV7-2 to TRBJ2-7; 12 nucleotides align to TRBD2. CDR3 length equals 15 residues. Trimming cost V 5 bases and J 7 bases; bases outside gene matches: 9. CDR1 is SGHTA, CDR2 FQGNSA, per germline. The CDR3 DNA is TGTGCCAGCAGCCCAGGACTAGCGGGGACTGGAGAGCAGTACTTC. Amino acid sequence: CASSPGLAGTGEQYF.

This clonotype was detected only a few times. The rearrangement joins TRBV11-2 to TRBJ1-2; a weak D match, TRBD1 (5 bases). The CDR3 contains 15 residues. Trimming stripped 8 bases from V and 3 bases from J, with 19 bases between. Germline V gene lookup returns CDR1 SGHAT and CDR2 FQNNGV. This CDR3 is CASRRLGPKYYGYTF. CDR3 DNA: TGTGCCAGCCGGCGGTTGGGGCCCAAGTACTATGGCTACACCTTC. Using reference TRBV11-2 and TRBJ1-2 for the parts outside the CDR3, the full variable domain is EAGVAQSPRYKIIEKRQSVAFWCNPISGHATLYWYQQILGQGPKLLIQFQNNGVVDDSQLPKDRFSAERLKGVDSTLKIQPAKLEDSAVYLCASRRLGPKYYGYTFGSGTRLTVV.

This clonotype was recorded a few times. This chain joins TRBV15 and TRBJ1-1; no clear D gene. The CDR3 is 12 residues long. V gave up 0 bases and J gave up 10 bases, with 9 bases separating them. CDR1 and CDR2 from the germline V gene are LNHNV and YYDKDF (reference sequence). The CDR3 DNA reads as TGTGCCACCAGCAGAGACTCAGGAGCAGCTTTCTTT. Its translation is CATSRDSGAAFF. The complete variable domain, with remaining parts taken from reference TRBV15 and TRBJ1-1, reads DAMVIQNPRYQVTQFGKPVTLSCSQTLNHNVMYWYQQKSSQAPKLLFHYYDKDFNNEADTPDNFQSRRPNTSFCFLDIRSPGLGDTAMYLCATSRDSGAAFFGQGTRLTVV.

This clonotype was observed a few times. The missing conserved phenylalanine or tryptophan at the end of this CDR3 makes a read error likely. No DNA is shown, since the ends of the CDR3 on it are uncertain; the CDR3 is the one TCRdb lists. V is TRBV11-2 and J is TRBJ1-1. The CDR3 numbers 15 amino acids, ends counted. From germline, CDR1 is SGHAT and CDR2 FQNNGV. The CDR3 is CASSLEAGRAMKLSL.

The rearrangement joins TRBV19 to TRBJ2-3, with D unclear. From germline, CDR1 is LNHDA and CDR2 SQIVND (reference sequence). Between the trimmed V and J ends, which lost 9 bases and 0 bases, there was a span of 7 bases. The CDR3 contains 12 residues. CDR3 loop: CASGPSTDTQYF. For the CDR3, the DNA is TGTGCCAGCGGTCCTAGCACAGATACGCAGTATTTT.

This rearrangement joins TRBV5-4 to TRBJ2-7; TRBD1 matches 10 bases. Germline V gives CDR1 SGHNT, CDR2 YYREEE (reference sequence). V dropped 4 bases and J dropped 3; count of bases not matched to a gene: 4. This CDR3 spans 14 amino acids. CDR3 residues: CASSSGTGDYEQYF. CDR3 nucleotide sequence: TGTGCCAGCAGCAGCGGGACAGGGGACTACGAGCAGTACTTC. Full variable domain (remainder filled in from reference TRBV5-4 and TRBJ2-7): ETGVTQSPTHLIKTRGQQVTLRCSSQSGHNTVSWYQQALGQGPQFIFQYYREEENGRGNFPPRFSGLQFPNYSSELNVNALELDDSALYLCASSSGTGDYEQYFGPGTRLTVT.

This chain links TRBV12-3 or TRBV12-4 with TRBJ2-3; D gene uncertain. This CDR3 is 14 amino acids long. V dropped 10 bases and J dropped 2 bases, with 16 bases sitting between them. The CDR3 DNA is TGTGCCACGCTTGCAGTGACATTCACAGATACGCAGTATTTT. Translating gives CATLAVTFTDTQYF.

This clonotype came up a few times. The chain links TRBV20-1 to TRBJ1-5, with 7 bases aligning to TRBD1. V shed 4 bases and J 2 bases; nucleotides not matched to a gene: 8. The CDR3 loop spans 15 amino acids. Germline V gene data show CDR1 as DFQATT and CDR2 as SNEGSKA (reference sequence). CDR3: CSAILTGKGNQPQHF. The CDR3 DNA reads as TGCAGTGCTATCCTGACAGGGAAGGGCAATCAGCCCCAGCATTTT.

This clonotype was counted a single time. The V and J genes are TRBV4-3 and TRBJ2-2; a weak D match, TRBD1 (6 bases). The V end lost 2 bases, the J end lost 2 bases, and 12 bases lay between the germline ends. The CDR3 covers 16 residues. CDR1 is LGHNA, CDR2 YSLEER, per germline. DNA of the CDR3: TGCGCCAGCAGCCAAAACTTGGACAGAAACACCGGGGAGCTGTTTTTT. This codes for CASSQNLDRNTGELFF.

This clonotype has a count of ten or more. The chain joins TRBV6-1 to TRBJ1-5; the match to TRBD1 covers 7 bases. V lost 4 bases and J lost 0; bases outside the gene matches: 15. This CDR3 has 19 residues. The germline gives CDR1 MNHNS, CDR2 SASEGT. This CDR3 reads CASSGQGSPRSYSNQPQHF. For the CDR3, the DNA is TGTGCCAGCAGTGGACAGGGATCGCCTCGATCATATAGCAATCAGCCCCAGCATTTT.